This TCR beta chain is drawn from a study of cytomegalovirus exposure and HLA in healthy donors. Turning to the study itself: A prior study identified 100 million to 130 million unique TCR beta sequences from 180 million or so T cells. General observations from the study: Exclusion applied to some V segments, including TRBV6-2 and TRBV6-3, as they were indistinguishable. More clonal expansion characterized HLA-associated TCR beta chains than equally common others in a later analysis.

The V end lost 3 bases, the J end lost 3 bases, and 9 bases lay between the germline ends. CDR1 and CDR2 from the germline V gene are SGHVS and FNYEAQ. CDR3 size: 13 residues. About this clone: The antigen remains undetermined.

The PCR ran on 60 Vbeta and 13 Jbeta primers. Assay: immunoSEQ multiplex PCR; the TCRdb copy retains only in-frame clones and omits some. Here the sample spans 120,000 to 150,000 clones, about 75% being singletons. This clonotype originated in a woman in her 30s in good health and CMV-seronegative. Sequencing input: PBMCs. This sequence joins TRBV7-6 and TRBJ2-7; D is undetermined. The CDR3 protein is CASSFNSFYEQYF. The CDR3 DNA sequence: TGTGCCAGCAGCTTTAACAGCTTCTACGAGCAGTACTTC.